This entry lists 19 T cell receptor beta chains sequenced from one sample in a study of blood T cell repertoires in COVID-19. Using immunoSEQ multiplex PCR, the repertoire was profiled, and TCRdb retains in-frame clones only, with some absent. The repertoire holds fewer than 350,000 clones, with 85% as singletons. The material sequenced was PBMCs or T cells enriched from blood (not recorded which). These receptors were obtained from a woman aged 25 to 39 who had been exposed to COVID-19.

This clone has more than one count but fewer than ten. The chain couples TRBV11-3 to TRBJ2-7; TRBD1 agrees at 8 bases. Unmatched junction bases numbered 3, after V lost 5 bases and J lost 3 bases. The CDR3 loop spans 13 amino acids. Germline loops: CDR1 SGHNT, CDR2 YENEEA. The CDR3 DNA reads as TGTGCCAGCAGCCAGGGACAGGACTACGAGCAGTACTTC. Amino acids: CASSQGQDYEQYF.

The chain couples TRBV14 to TRBJ2-2, with D maybe TRBD1 (6 bases). From germline, CDR1 is SGHDN and CDR2 FVKESK. Trimming removed 1 base from V and 6 bases from J, with 9 bases in between. The CDR3 is 14 residues long. CDR3 sequence (DNA): TGTGCCAGCAGCCAAGTGCAGGGGTCCGGGGAGCTGTTTTTT. Translation: CASSQVQGSGELFF.

The CDR3 here is CAISEQQDYEQYF. The CDR3 DNA reads TGTGCCATCAGTGAACAACAAGACTACGAGCAGTACTTC. The gene calls are TRBV10-3 and TRBJ2-7; D unclear. This CDR3 is built from 13 residues. Trimming stripped 3 bases from V and 3 bases from J, with 9 bases between. Germline V lookup: CDR1 ENHRY, CDR2 SYGVKD.

The rearrangement uses TRBV30 and TRBJ1-1, with 7 positions matching TRBD1. With 0 bases clipped from V and 5 bases from J, the junction kept 3 bases outside the gene matches. This CDR3 has 13 amino acids. From germline, CDR1 is GTSNPN and CDR2 SVGIG (reference sequence). The CDR3: CAWSVGGGTEAFF. CDR3 nucleotides: TGTGCCTGGAGTGTAGGGGGCGGGACTGAAGCTTTCTTT.

This clone was counted a few times. The DNA of the CDR3 is TGCGCCAGCAGCTTGGCCGGAGGGTTGGAGAATTCACCCCTCCACTTT. Its translation is CASSLAGGLENSPLHF. The V and J genes are TRBV5-1 and TRBJ1-6; no reliable D call. The CDR3 is 16 residues long. Trimming took 0 bases from V and 7 from J, leaving 14 bases between them. Germline CDR1 reads SGHRS; CDR2 reads YFSETQ.

The chain joins TRBV19 to TRBJ2-5, with 8 nucleotides matching TRBD2. V trimming: 4 bases; J trimming: 5 bases; junction bases outside the gene matches: 3. There are 13 residues in the CDR3. CDR1 LNHDA and CDR2 SQIVND come from the germline V gene (reference sequence). CDR3 coding DNA: TGTGCCAGTAGTAGCGGGGGGAGGGAGACCCAGTACTTC. Its protein is CASSSGGRETQYF.

The V call is TRBV18, the J call TRBJ1-6, with TRBD1 matching over 7 bases. Germline CDR1 and CDR2: KGHSH and LQKENI. This CDR3 spans 17 amino acids. With V trimmed by 2 bases and J by 6 bases, 10 bases remained unmatched. The CDR3 loop reads CASSPVPLTGTNSPLHF. The CDR3 bases are TGTGCCAGCTCACCAGTTCCCCTGACAGGGACTAATTCACCCCTCCACTTT.

This rearrangement joins TRBV28 to TRBJ1-2, with D perhaps matching TRBD1 (6 bases). The V gene's germline CDR1 is MDHEN and CDR2 SYDVKM. The CDR3 spans 13 residues. The ends were cut back, 10 bases at V and 6 bases at J, with 18 bases in the middle. The CDR3 here is CAIYDRTYNGYTF. The CDR3 coding sequence is TGTGCCATCTACGACAGGACCTATAATGGCTACACCTTC.

The chain links TRBV3-1 (or the pseudogene TRBV3-2) to TRBJ1-2, with 7 positions matching TRBD1. CDR3 length: 15 amino acids. The germline V gene encodes CDR1 LGHDT and CDR2 YNNKEL (reference sequence). Germline trimming cut 6 bases from V and 7 bases from J; bases unmatched to any gene: 14. CDR3 region: CASSQIPGQLPGYTF. The CDR3 nucleotides are TGTGCCAGCAGTCAGATACCGGGACAGTTACCTGGCTACACCTTC.

This clone is a singleton in its sample. The J gene is TRBJ1-2, the V gene TRBV4-1; D is possibly TRBD1 (5 bases). CDR1 is MGHRA, CDR2 YSYEKL, per germline. CDR3 length equals 15 residues. The V end was cut by 0 bases, the J end by 8 bases, with 16 bases between. Written as DNA, the CDR3 is TGCGCCAGCAGCCAAGATTTTCAGGGAAGGTACGGCTACACCTTC. Its protein is CASSQDFQGRYGYTF.

V and J are TRBV5-4 and TRBJ2-4, with 7 bases matching TRBD2. V was pared by 6 bases and J by 1 base, with 7 bases of the junction left unmatched. Germline CDR1 is SGHNT and CDR2 is YYREEE (reference sequence). The CDR3 length is 15 residues. The CDR3 bases are TGTGCCAGCACCCCGGGGGGTTCGGCCAAAAACATTCAGTACTTC. Encoded protein: CASTPGGSAKNIQYF.

V is TRBV5-6 and J is TRBJ2-5; tentatively, D is TRBD2 (7 bases). The CDR3 is made up of 17 amino acids. V lost 0 bases to trimming and J lost 5 bases, with 20 bases between them. Germline CDR1 reads SGHDT; CDR2 reads YYEEEE. CDR3 protein: CASSLGVLRGAGETQYF. CDR3 nucleotide sequence: TGTGCCAGCAGCTTGGGAGTTCTACGGGGGGCAGGGGAGACCCAGTACTTC.

This chain connects TRBV7-9 to TRBJ1-6, with 8 bases fitting TRBD1. This CDR3 spans 14 amino acids. Germline V gene sequence: CDR1 SEHNR, CDR2 FQNEAQ (reference sequence). The V segment lost 0 bases and the J segment 10 bases; nucleotides outside the gene matches: 2. The chain's CDR3 is CASSLADRASPLHF. DNA for the CDR3: TGTGCCAGCAGCTTAGCGGACAGGGCATCACCCCTCCACTTT.

The CDR3 nucleotides read TGTGCCAGTAGTATCGGCGGGAGGGCCACAGATACGCAGTATTTT. Amino acid sequence: CASSIGGRATDTQYF. This rearrangement joins TRBV19 to TRBJ2-3; 9 positions agree with TRBD2. Losses at the gene ends were 3 bases for V and 2 bases for J; bases not matched to a gene: 3. This CDR3 has 15 amino acids. CDR1 and CDR2 from the germline V gene are LNHDA and SQIVND (reference sequence).

The chain links TRBV24-1 to TRBJ2-1; a possible D gene is TRBD2 (6 bases). This CDR3 comprises 19 residues. V was shortened by 5 bases and J by 0 bases, with 22 bases between the two germline ends. The germline V gene encodes CDR1 KGHDR and CDR2 SFDVKD. The CDR3 DNA sequence: TGTGCCACCAGTGGCGCCCGGGACGGGAGTTATAGCTCCTACAATGAGCAGTTCTTC. Residues: CATSGARDGSYSSYNEQFF.

The chain is built from TRBV9 and TRBJ1-2; weak D call: TRBD1 (5 bases). The length of the CDR3 is 14 residues. From germline, CDR1 is SGDLS and CDR2 YYNGEE. The ends were cut back, 4 bases at V and 4 bases at J, with 14 bases in the middle. CDR3 in amino acids: CASSPNGAFYGYTF. In nucleotides, the CDR3 is TGTGCCAGCAGCCCCAATGGGGCCTTCTATGGCTACACCTTC. Looking up the rest from reference TRBV9 and TRBJ1-2 gives the full variable domain: DSGVTQTPKHLITATGQRVTLRCSPRSGDLSVYWYQQSLDQGLQFLIQYYNGEERAKGNILERFSAQQFPDLHSELNLSSLELGDSALYFCASSPNGAFYGYTFGSGTRLTVV.

The chain uses TRBV2 and TRBJ1-1; D is uncertain. The germline V and J ends were trimmed by 6 bases and 1 base, with 12 bases remaining between them. CDR3 size: 14 residues. Per germline, CDR1 SNHLY and CDR2 FYNNEI. This CDR3 is CASRETARNTEAFF. CDR3 nucleotide sequence: TGTGCCAGCAGAGAAACAGCCAGGAACACTGAAGCTTTCTTT.

The gene calls are TRBV7-9 and TRBJ1-4; TRBD1 agrees at 8 bases. The germline V gene has CDR1 SEHNR and CDR2 FQNEAQ (reference sequence). Trimming at V came to 4 bases and at J to 0 bases, leaving 4 bases not matched to a gene. The CDR3 consists of 16 residues. CDR3 DNA: TGTGCCAGCAGCTCGGGACAGGCAGCAACTAATGAAAAACTGTTTTTT. It yields the protein CASSSGQAATNEKLFF.

This rearrangement joins TRBV30 to TRBJ1-5, with 7 bases matching TRBD1. V lost 3 bases to trimming and J lost 4 bases; unmatched junction nucleotides: 9. CDR3 length: 15 amino acids. Germline assignment: CDR1 GTSNPN and CDR2 SVGIG (reference sequence). The CDR3 spells CAWRARGQLNQPQHF. The CDR3, as DNA: TGTGCCTGGAGAGCTCGGGGACAGCTGAATCAGCCCCAGCATTTT.